The rows below give T cell receptor beta chains drawn from one sample of a study of T cells after yellow fever vaccination. TCRdb re-called the 5' RACE reads through MiXCR, storing one row per CDR3 protein. Among under 550,000 distinct CDR3 sequences listed, roughly a fifth were seen once. The source was PBMCs, collected 21 days after the first yellow fever vaccination. The receptors were gathered from a man younger than 30 who received the YFV17D yellow fever vaccine. CDR3s include the opening cysteine and the closing phenylalanine or tryptophan. The D gene is left open where the match is weak. Clone sizes are given selectively: once, few, many, or a class where the clone is expanded.

CDR3nt: TGTGCCAGCAGCGTAGGATCCGGTACGCAGTATTTT; CDR3aa: CASSVGSGTQYF; abundance: NA; len: 12; j_gene: TRBJ2-3; v_gene: TRBV9; d_gene: NA
CDR3nt: TGTGCCGCCCGCCGCAGGACAGGCCAGGAGCAGTACTTC; CDR3aa: CAARRRTGQEQYF; abundance: NA; len: 13; j_gene: TRBJ2-7; v_gene: TRBV6-6; d_gene: TRBD1
CDR3nt: TGTGCCAGCAGCTTTCTATACCGTCCCTACAATGAGCAGTTCTTC; CDR3aa: CASSFLYRPYNEQFF; abundance: many; len: 15; j_gene: TRBJ2-1; v_gene: TRBV5-6; d_gene: NA
CDR3nt: TGTGCCAGCAGCGGGAGACACCCCGGGAATGAGCAGTTCTTC; CDR3aa: CASSGRHPGNEQFF; abundance: NA; len: 14; j_gene: TRBJ2-1; v_gene: TRBV7-8; d_gene: NA
CDR3nt: TGTGCCAGTTCCGTTGTAAATCAGCCCCAGCATTTT; CDR3aa: CASSVVNQPQHF; abundance: few; len: 12; j_gene: TRBJ1-5; v_gene: TRBV28; d_gene: NA
CDR3nt: TGTGCCAGCAGCCGGGGGGACAGTGCAACTAATGAAAAACTGTTTTTT; CDR3aa: CASSRGDSATNEKLFF; abundance: NA; len: 16; j_gene: TRBJ1-4; v_gene: TRBV4-2; d_gene: TRBD1
CDR3nt: TGTGCCAGCAGCTTAGGGGCGCATGGCACTGAAGCTTTCTTT; CDR3aa: CASSLGAHGTEAFF; abundance: many; len: 14; j_gene: TRBJ1-1; v_gene: TRBV7-2; d_gene: NA
CDR3nt: TGCGCCAGCAGCCAAGACAGGGAAGAGAGGGAGCTGTTTTTT; CDR3aa: CASSQDREERELFF; abundance: few; len: 14; j_gene: TRBJ2-2; v_gene: TRBV4-3; d_gene: NA
CDR3nt: TGTGCCAGCACCCTAGTCCTGGGGGGCTACACCTTC; CDR3aa: CASTLVLGGYTF; abundance: NA; len: 12; j_gene: TRBJ1-2; v_gene: TRBV12-3/TRBV12-4; d_gene: NA
CDR3nt: TGTGCCAGCAGCGCCCCCAAGCAGGGCAGGGGGCAACTAGATACGCAGTATTTT; CDR3aa: CASSAPKQGRGQLDTQYF; abundance: NA; len: 18; j_gene: TRBJ2-3; v_gene: TRBV9; d_gene: TRBD1
CDR3nt: TGTGCCAGCAGCGCGACAGCGTCTGACACTGAAGCTTTCTTT; CDR3aa: CASSATASDTEAFF; abundance: few; len: 14; j_gene: TRBJ1-1; v_gene: TRBV7-2; d_gene: NA
CDR3nt: TGCAGCGTTGTAGCACAGGGGTACGACACCGGGGAGCTGTTTTTT; CDR3aa: CSVVAQGYDTGELFF; abundance: NA; len: 15; j_gene: TRBJ2-2; v_gene: TRBV29-1; d_gene: TRBD1
CDR3nt: TGCGCCAGCAGCTTACTAGCGACCTCAGAGACCCAGTACTTC; CDR3aa: CASSLLATSETQYF; abundance: NA; len: 14; j_gene: TRBJ2-5; v_gene: TRBV5-1; d_gene: TRBD2
CDR3nt: TGTGCCAGCAGCTTAATGACACAAGAGACCCAGTACTTC; CDR3aa: CASSLMTQETQYF; abundance: few; len: 13; j_gene: TRBJ2-5; v_gene: TRBV7-2; d_gene: NA
CDR3nt: TGTGCCAGCAGCCAGTCAGGGGGCGCTTCCTATGGCTACACCTTC; CDR3aa: CASSQSGGASYGYTF; abundance: NA; len: 15; j_gene: TRBJ1-2; v_gene: TRBV14; d_gene: TRBD1
CDR3nt: TGTGCCAGCAGCTTAGCCTCCGGGACTAGCACCACCGGGGAGCTGTTTTTT; CDR3aa: CASSLASGTSTTGELFF; abundance: NA; len: 17; j_gene: TRBJ2-2; v_gene: TRBV7-9; d_gene: TRBD2
CDR3nt: TGTGCCATCAGTGAGTCGATGGGGAGCTCCTATAATTCACCCCTCCACTTT; CDR3aa: CAISESMGSSYNSPLHF; abundance: NA; len: 17; j_gene: TRBJ1-6; v_gene: TRBV10-3; d_gene: NA
CDR3nt: TGCAGTGCTGCAGGTTACAATCAGCCCCAGCATTTT; CDR3aa: CSAAGYNQPQHF; abundance: NA; len: 12; j_gene: TRBJ1-5; v_gene: TRBV20-1; d_gene: NA
CDR3nt: TGTGCCAGCAGCGGGCCGGTTGGTAGCGGGGGTTACAATGAGCAGTTCTTC; CDR3aa: CASSGPVGSGGYNEQFF; abundance: NA; len: 17; j_gene: TRBJ2-1; v_gene: TRBV9; d_gene: TRBD2
CDR3nt: TGTGCCAGCAGCCCCAGACAGGTCACAGATACGCAGTATTTT; CDR3aa: CASSPRQVTDTQYF; abundance: NA; len: 14; j_gene: TRBJ2-3; v_gene: TRBV14; d_gene: NA
CDR3nt: TGTGCCAGCAGACACGACCGATCGGGTTCACCCCTCCACTTT; CDR3aa: CASRHDRSGSPLHF; abundance: few; len: 14; j_gene: TRBJ1-6; v_gene: TRBV12-3/TRBV12-4; d_gene: NA
CDR3nt: TGTGCCAGCAGTTCCCCGTACACCGGGGAGCTGTTTTTT; CDR3aa: CASSSPYTGELFF; abundance: NA; len: 13; j_gene: TRBJ2-2; v_gene: TRBV6-2/TRBV6-3; d_gene: NA
CDR3nt: TGCGCCAGCAGCAAAGACAGGGCGGACACCGGGGAGCTGTTTTTT; CDR3aa: CASSKDRADTGELFF; abundance: few; len: 15; j_gene: TRBJ2-2; v_gene: TRBV5-1; d_gene: TRBD1
CDR3nt: TGTGCCAGCAGCCCCGACAGGGTCTTAGCCAAAAACATTCAGTACTTC; CDR3aa: CASSPDRVLAKNIQYF; abundance: few; len: 16; j_gene: TRBJ2-4; v_gene: TRBV12-3/TRBV12-4; d_gene: TRBD1
CDR3nt: TGTGCCAGCAACCTCGGGGGGGGCGATACGCAGTATTTT; CDR3aa: CASNLGGGDTQYF; abundance: few; len: 13; j_gene: TRBJ2-3; v_gene: TRBV7-2; d_gene: TRBD2
CDR3nt: TGTGCCACCAGCACGAGTGATTATCACGGGGAGCTGTTTTTT; CDR3aa: CATSTSDYHGELFF; abundance: NA; len: 14; j_gene: TRBJ2-2; v_gene: TRBV24-1; d_gene: NA
CDR3nt: TGCAGTGCTAGATGGGGGGTCGCCGCTCTAGCCAAAAACATTCAGTACTTC; CDR3aa: CSARWGVAALAKNIQYF; abundance: few; len: 17; j_gene: TRBJ2-4; v_gene: TRBV20-1; d_gene: NA
CDR3nt: TGCGCCAGCAGCTTGAGGGGGAGTTTCTACGAGCAGTACTTC; CDR3aa: CASSLRGSFYEQYF; abundance: NA; len: 14; j_gene: TRBJ2-7; v_gene: TRBV5-1; d_gene: NA
CDR3nt: TGCGCCAGCAGCTTGCGTTGGGCAAGGGATTCACCCCTCCACTTT; CDR3aa: CASSLRWARDSPLHF; abundance: few; len: 15; j_gene: TRBJ1-6; v_gene: TRBV5-1; d_gene: NA
CDR3nt: TGTGCCAGCAGCCGTCCCGGGACAGACGATGGCTACACCTTC; CDR3aa: CASSRPGTDDGYTF; abundance: NA; len: 14; j_gene: TRBJ1-2; v_gene: TRBV7-9; d_gene: TRBD1
CDR3nt: TGTGCCAGTAGCTCGGCAGGTCGGGGGTACAACACTGAAGCTTTCTTT; CDR3aa: CASSSAGRGYNTEAFF; abundance: few; len: 16; j_gene: TRBJ1-1; v_gene: TRBV19; d_gene: NA
CDR3nt: TGTGCCAGCAGAGAAACTGAGCAGTTCTTC; CDR3aa: CASRETEQFF; abundance: NA; len: 10; j_gene: TRBJ2-1; v_gene: TRBV2; d_gene: NA
CDR3nt: TGTGCCAGCAGCTTAGCCTGGAGGGTTGGCAGCGGGGGGGCCGCGGAGACCCAGTACTTC; CDR3aa: CASSLAWRVGSGGAAETQYF; abundance: NA; len: 20; j_gene: TRBJ2-5; v_gene: TRBV7-2; d_gene: TRBD2
CDR3nt: TGCGCCAGCAGTTGCGGACCGAGGGGCGATGAAAAACTGTTTTTT; CDR3aa: CASSCGPRGDEKLFF; abundance: few; len: 15; j_gene: TRBJ1-4; v_gene: TRBV23-1; d_gene: NA
CDR3nt: TGTGCCAGCAGATTAACAGGGCCTAGCCGTGCTTTCTTT; CDR3aa: CASRLTGPSRAFF; abundance: few; len: 13; j_gene: TRBJ1-1; v_gene: TRBV27; d_gene: NA
CDR3nt: TGTGCCAGCAGCCTCCCCGCCGACCGACTCAGCTCTGGAAACACCATATATTTT; CDR3aa: CASSLPADRLSSGNTIYF; abundance: NA; len: 18; j_gene: TRBJ1-3; v_gene: TRBV4-2; d_gene: NA
CDR3nt: TGTGCCAGCAGCTTGGCCTATGGGTCTAGCACAGATACGCAGTATTTT; CDR3aa: CASSLAYGSSTDTQYF; abundance: few; len: 16; j_gene: TRBJ2-3; v_gene: TRBV5-6; d_gene: NA
CDR3nt: TGCGCCAGCAGCTTGGAACAGGGAGGAGGGGAGCAGTACTTC; CDR3aa: CASSLEQGGGEQYF; abundance: few; len: 14; j_gene: TRBJ2-7; v_gene: TRBV5-1; d_gene: NA
CDR3nt: TGCGCCAGCAGCACGAATGGACCTGAGGTCTATGGCTACACCTTC; CDR3aa: CASSTNGPEVYGYTF; abundance: few; len: 15; j_gene: TRBJ1-2; v_gene: TRBV5-1; d_gene: NA
CDR3nt: TGCGCCAGCAGCTTTGCACCCGGAGAGGGCACTGAAGCTTTCTTT; CDR3aa: CASSFAPGEGTEAFF; abundance: NA; len: 15; j_gene: TRBJ1-1; v_gene: TRBV5-1; d_gene: NA
CDR3nt: TGCGCCAGCAGTGTTCCCGGGGGGACCTACAATGAGCAGTTCTTC; CDR3aa: CASSVPGGTYNEQFF; abundance: NA; len: 15; j_gene: TRBJ2-1; v_gene: TRBV10-2; d_gene: TRBD2
CDR3nt: TGCGCCAGCAGCCAAGATATCGTCAGCGGGGGGGCCGGGGAGCTGTTTTTT; CDR3aa: CASSQDIVSGGAGELFF; abundance: NA; len: 17; j_gene: TRBJ2-2; v_gene: TRBV4-1; d_gene: TRBD2
CDR3nt: TGTGCCCCGAGAGAGCCCTCTGAGCAGTTCTTC; CDR3aa: CAPREPSEQFF; abundance: few; len: 11; j_gene: TRBJ2-1; v_gene: TRBV6-5; d_gene: NA
CDR3nt: TGCAGTGCTAGCACCGGGACTAGCGGGGTATTTCAAGAGACCCAGTACTTC; CDR3aa: CSASTGTSGVFQETQYF; abundance: NA; len: 17; j_gene: TRBJ2-5; v_gene: TRBV20-1; d_gene: TRBD2
CDR3nt: TGCGCCAGCAGCGTAGCGGGAAAAGAGACCCAGTACTTC; CDR3aa: CASSVAGKETQYF; abundance: NA; len: 13; j_gene: TRBJ2-5; v_gene: TRBV9; d_gene: TRBD2
CDR3nt: TGTGCCAGCAGTTACCGAAACAGGGGGCTAGGGGGACCGGCCACTGAAGCTTTCTTT; CDR3aa: CASSYRNRGLGGPATEAFF; abundance: few; len: 19; j_gene: TRBJ1-1; v_gene: TRBV12-3/TRBV12-4; d_gene: TRBD1
CDR3nt: TGTGCCAGCAGCCTAAATGCCGGGACGAACGGGGCCAACGTCCTGACTTTC; CDR3aa: CASSLNAGTNGANVLTF; abundance: few; len: 17; j_gene: TRBJ2-6; v_gene: TRBV7-2; d_gene: NA
CDR3nt: TGCGCCAGCAGCCAAGCGTTGGATGAAAAACTGTTTTTT; CDR3aa: CASSQALDEKLFF; abundance: NA; len: 13; j_gene: TRBJ1-4; v_gene: TRBV4-1; d_gene: NA
CDR3nt: TGTGCCAGCAGCCAGTTACGGGAGGGAAGCACAGATACGCAGTATTTT; CDR3aa: CASSQLREGSTDTQYF; abundance: few; len: 16; j_gene: TRBJ2-3; v_gene: TRBV5-4; d_gene: TRBD2
CDR3nt: TGTGCCAGCGCGCTCAGGGGGCTGGACGAAAAACTGTTTTTT; CDR3aa: CASALRGLDEKLFF; abundance: few; len: 14; j_gene: TRBJ1-4; v_gene: TRBV18; d_gene: TRBD1